The clone carrying this T cell receptor (beta chain) was counted between two and nine times. The antigen is unknown. The authors ran a second PCR of about 6 to 11 cycles using a sample-barcoded 5' primer and a J-beta primer mix. Each CDR3 protein gets one entry after TCRdb re-called the 5' RACE reads with MiXCR. The table includes hundreds of thousands of distinct CDR3 sequences, less than 60% detected once. V lost 3 bases to trimming and J lost 8 bases; unmatched junction nucleotides: 4. The germline CDR1 and CDR2 sequences are SGDLS and YYNGEE. There are 15 residues in the CDR3. The data are from a study of blood T cells in healthy people across ages. Every donor contributed about 10 milliliters of peripheral blood by blood draw. Overall study findings and caveats: The donors' CMV status was not determined, possibly confounding changes in expanded clonotypes. Relative to aged donors, long-lived donors carried more naive CD4+ cells and displayed higher diversity. Age brought a roughly linear fall in TCR beta diversity measured per million T cells.

The sample taken for sequencing was blood. The source is a man older than 75 in good health. The rearrangement joins TRBV9 to TRBJ2-1; 14 bases fit TRBD2. Written as DNA, the CDR3 is TGTGCCAGCAGCGCCGGGACTAGCGGGAGTTATGAGCAGTTCTTC. It yields the protein CASSAGTSGSYEQFF.